The entry that follows covers one TCR beta chain sequence. Its antigen is undetermined. This CDR3 comprises 17 residues. Germline loops: CDR1 SGDLS, CDR2 YYNGEE. V lost 0 bases to trimming and J lost 0 bases, with 14 bases between them. These data are taken from a study of blood T cells in healthy people across ages. General study points: Reliance upon unsorted PBMCs precluded definitive naive versus antigen-experienced comparison.

With a J-beta primer mix and a sample-barcoded 5' primer, a second PCR ran 7 to 11 cycles. TCRdb passed the 5' RACE reads through MiXCR, listing each CDR3 protein once. Of roughly 830,000 distinct CDR3 sequences detected, about 62% appear once; the ten largest clones hold 25% to 35%. This TCR was recovered from a man younger than 40 in good health. This chain links TRBV9 with TRBJ2-3; possibly TRBD2 for D (6 bases). The sequenced sample consisted of blood. In nucleotides, the CDR3 is TGTGCCAGCAGCGTAGGCGGGATGATTACTAGCACAGATACGCAGTATTTT. Its protein product is CASSVGGMITSTDTQYF. Full variable domain (rest looked up from reference TRBV9 and TRBJ2-3): DSGVTQTPKHLITATGQRVTLRCSPRSGDLSVYWYQQSLDQGLQFLIQYYNGEERAKGNILERFSAQQFPDLHSELNLSSLELGDSALYFCASSVGGMITSTDTQYFGPGTRLTVL.